Listed below are T cell receptor beta chains from one sample, sequenced in a study of shared clonotypes between healthy human individuals. Libraries were prepared by immunoSEQ multiplex PCR; TCRdb keeps only in-frame clonotypes and omits some of them. The table records about 870,000 clones, 92% of them present only once. Material: naive CD8+ T cells sorted from blood. These receptors were collected from a man aged 25-40 years in good health. CDR3s include the opening cysteine and the closing phenylalanine or tryptophan. Each record gives: J gene, clone size, CDR3 length, V gene, D gene, CDR3 DNA, CDR3 protein. D genes are given only for firm matches. Where a row states a size, it is once, few, many or the class of an expanded clone; other rows omit it.

TRBJ2-7	.	14	TRBV6-1	TRBD2	TGTGCCAGCAGCCGAGCGGGAGGGAAGTACGAGCAGTACTTC	CASSRAGGKYEQYF
TRBJ2-1	.	14	TRBV6-4	.	TGTGCCAGCAGTGACTCGCTAGCGTTCGGTGAGCAGTTCTTC	CASSDSLAFGEQFF
TRBJ2-7	.	15	TRBV5-4	.	TGTGCCAGCAGCTCCCCCACCAGGGTTCCCTACGAGCAGTACTTC	CASSSPTRVPYEQYF
TRBJ2-1	.	15	TRBV6-1	TRBD2	TGTGCCAGCAGTGAAGGGACTAGCGTGGGCGATGAGCAGTTCTTC	CASSEGTSVGDEQFF
TRBJ2-3	once	15	TRBV23-1	.	TGCGCCAGCAGTCAATCAGGGTCAGACACAGATACGCAGTATTTT	CASSQSGSDTDTQYF
TRBJ2-7	.	15	TRBV28	.	TGTGCCAGCAGTCCATTAACGACGTACTCCTACGAGCAGTACTTC	CASSPLTTYSYEQYF
TRBJ1-3	.	14	TRBV14	.	TGTGCCAGCAGCCAATTCAACTCTGGAAACACCATATATTTT	CASSQFNSGNTIYF
TRBJ2-7	.	14	TRBV27	TRBD2	TGTGCCAGCAGATCCGGGACTAGGGATGCCGAGCAGTACTTC	CASRSGTRDAEQYF
TRBJ2-2	.	15	TRBV27	TRBD1	TGTGCCAGCAGTTTTACGGGACAGGGCGCCGGGGAGCTGTTTTTT	CASSFTGQGAGELFF
TRBJ2-3	.	11	TRBV11-2	.	TGTGCCAGCAGCCTTGGGTATACGCAGTATTTT	CASSLGYTQYF
TRBJ1-1	.	15	TRBV5-8	.	TGTGCCAGCAAAACACCGGGGACATCGAACACTGAAGCTTTCTTT	CASKTPGTSNTEAFF
TRBJ2-7	once	13	TRBV7-9	.	TGTGCCAGCAGCTTAGCGGACAGCTGGTTGATGTACTTC	CASSLADSWLMYF
TRBJ2-1	.	15	TRBV4-1	TRBD2	TGCGCCAGCAGCCAAGAACTAGCGGGCTCTAATGAGCAGTTCTTC	CASSQELAGSNEQFF
TRBJ1-2	.	17	TRBV5-1	.	TGCGCCAGCAGCCCCCCGGGAACAGCGTCTGAAGGCTATGGCTACACCTTC	CASSPPGTASEGYGYTF
TRBJ2-6	.	19	TRBV28	.	TGTGCCAGCAGTTCGCCCACCTCTTTCAGGGCGGCCGGGGCCAACGTCCTGACTTTC	CASSSPTSFRAAGANVLTF
TRBJ2-7	.	15	TRBV14	TRBD2	TGTGCCAGCAGCCAAGCTAGCGGGATCCACTACGAGCAGTACTTC	CASSQASGIHYEQYF
TRBJ1-2	.	17	TRBV27	.	TGTGCCAGCAGTAATCGAGGTCCCCAGGGGCCCAACTATGGCTACACCTTC	CASSNRGPQGPNYGYTF
TRBJ2-1	.	17	TRBV7-6	TRBD2	TGTGCCAGCAGCTTAGGGTCTATGGCGGGAGCGGGTAATGAGCAGTTCTTC	CASSLGSMAGAGNEQFF
TRBJ1-3	.	17	TRBV11-2	TRBD1	TGTGCCAGCAGCTCCGGGACAGGCCGATTCTCTGGAAACACCATATATTTT	CASSSGTGRFSGNTIYF
TRBJ2-7	.	15	TRBV19	TRBD2	TGTGCCAGTAGTGCTGGGACTAGCGGGAACTACGAGCAGTACTTC	CASSAGTSGNYEQYF
TRBJ2-1	.	18	TRBV7-9	TRBD2	TGTGCCAGCAGCCCTGCCCTTGCTAGCGGGAAATGGGACAATGAGCAGTTCTTC	CASSPALASGKWDNEQFF
TRBJ2-7	.	13	TRBV11-2	TRBD1	TGTGCCAGCAGCTTCGGACAGGGCTACGAGCAGTACTTC	CASSFGQGYEQYF
TRBJ2-7	.	15	TRBV7-9	.	TGTGCCAGCAGTCCCTTCCGGGTCGCGACCTACGAGCAGTACTTC	CASSPFRVATYEQYF
TRBJ2-1	.	15	TRBV19	.	TGTGCCAGTAGATCACCGATGGAGCCCTACAATGAGCAGTTCTTC	CASRSPMEPYNEQFF
TRBJ2-1	.	14	TRBV6-5	.	TGTGCCAGCAGTTACTCGGACTCTACCAATGAGCAGTTCTTC	CASSYSDSTNEQFF
TRBJ1-1	.	14	TRBV5-4	.	TGTGCCAGCAGCTTGGTGGAAAAGGGAACTGAAGCTTTCTTT	CASSLVEKGTEAFF
TRBJ2-5	.	13	TRBV7-9	.	TGTGCCAGCAGCTTCTCCAGCCAAGAGACCCAGTACTTC	CASSFSSQETQYF
TRBJ1-5	.	16	TRBV5-6	TRBD1	TGTGCCAGCAGTCCTGGACAGGGGCCGAGCAATCAGCCCCAGCATTTT	CASSPGQGPSNQPQHF
TRBJ2-7	.	14	TRBV5-1	.	TGCGCCAGCAGCTTGGTTGGGGGAACCTACGAGCAGTACTTC	CASSLVGGTYEQYF
TRBJ2-3	.	17	TRBV7-2	TRBD2	TGTGCCAGCAGCTTACCACTACTAGCGGGAGGGTCAGATACGCAGTATTTT	CASSLPLLAGGSDTQYF
TRBJ1-1	.	15	TRBV5-5	.	TGTGCCAGCAGCGTATGGCCCTCGGAGAACACTGAAGCTTTCTTT	CASSVWPSENTEAFF
TRBJ2-2	.	14	TRBV28	.	TGTGCCAGCAACCCCACAGGGAAGGCCGGGGAGCTGTTTTTT	CASNPTGKAGELFF
TRBJ2-1	.	14	TRBV10-3	TRBD2	TGTGCCATCAGGGGACTAGCGGGTGAGGATGAGCAGTTCTTC	CAIRGLAGEDEQFF
TRBJ2-7	.	13	TRBV30	.	TGTGCCTGGAGTTTCATGGGGCACGGCGAGCAGTACTTC	CAWSFMGHGEQYF
TRBJ2-1	.	12	TRBV30	TRBD2	TGTGCCTGGAGTGTACTACTAGCGGAGCAGTTCTTC	CAWSVLLAEQFF
TRBJ2-3	few	15	TRBV9	TRBD2	TGTGCCAGCAGCGCAGGGACTAGCGGCACAGATACGCAGTATTTT	CASSAGTSGTDTQYF
TRBJ1-2	few	15	TRBV5-6	.	TGTGCCAGCAGCTTGGCGCAACAGGCTAACTATGGCTACACCTTC	CASSLAQQANYGYTF